This T cell receptor (beta chain) emerged from a study of regulatory T cells in long-lasting Graves disease. The table lists this clonotype with a few counts. This sample's time point: newly diagnosed GD, antithyroid drugs for less than 3 months. Construction of the TCR library relied on RNA isolated from PBMCs. Arm-PCR of CDR3 regions and iRepertoire HTBI primers were used to build TCR beta libraries. TCRdb re-called the multiplex PCR reads through MiXCR, storing one row per CDR3 protein. Of roughly 250,000 distinct CDR3 sequences in the sample, more than 15% were seen once. The data were also submitted as part of a second study, on T cells in Graves' hyperthyroidism and ophthalmopathy. That paper states: Most thyroid-expanded clonotypes above 0.001 were also found in blood. Ophthalmopathy was told apart from stable hyperthyroidism by a 13 V-J model.

The sample in question was peripheral blood mononuclear cells (PBMCs), obtained at new diagnosis, from a patient treated with antithyroid drugs. The receptor was isolated from a woman aged 25 to 45 with Graves disease.

The CDR3 nucleotides read TGTGCCAGCAGTGAACACGTAGGGGGGTCAGATACGCAGTATTTT. Translation: CASSEHVGGSDTQYF. The chain uses TRBV6-2 or TRBV6-3 and TRBJ2-3; D is possibly TRBD1 or TRBD2 (6 bases each). Germline V gives CDR1 MNHEY, CDR2 SVGEGT. The CDR3 extends over 15 amino acids. The V end was cut by 5 bases, the J end by 4 bases, with 16 bases between.